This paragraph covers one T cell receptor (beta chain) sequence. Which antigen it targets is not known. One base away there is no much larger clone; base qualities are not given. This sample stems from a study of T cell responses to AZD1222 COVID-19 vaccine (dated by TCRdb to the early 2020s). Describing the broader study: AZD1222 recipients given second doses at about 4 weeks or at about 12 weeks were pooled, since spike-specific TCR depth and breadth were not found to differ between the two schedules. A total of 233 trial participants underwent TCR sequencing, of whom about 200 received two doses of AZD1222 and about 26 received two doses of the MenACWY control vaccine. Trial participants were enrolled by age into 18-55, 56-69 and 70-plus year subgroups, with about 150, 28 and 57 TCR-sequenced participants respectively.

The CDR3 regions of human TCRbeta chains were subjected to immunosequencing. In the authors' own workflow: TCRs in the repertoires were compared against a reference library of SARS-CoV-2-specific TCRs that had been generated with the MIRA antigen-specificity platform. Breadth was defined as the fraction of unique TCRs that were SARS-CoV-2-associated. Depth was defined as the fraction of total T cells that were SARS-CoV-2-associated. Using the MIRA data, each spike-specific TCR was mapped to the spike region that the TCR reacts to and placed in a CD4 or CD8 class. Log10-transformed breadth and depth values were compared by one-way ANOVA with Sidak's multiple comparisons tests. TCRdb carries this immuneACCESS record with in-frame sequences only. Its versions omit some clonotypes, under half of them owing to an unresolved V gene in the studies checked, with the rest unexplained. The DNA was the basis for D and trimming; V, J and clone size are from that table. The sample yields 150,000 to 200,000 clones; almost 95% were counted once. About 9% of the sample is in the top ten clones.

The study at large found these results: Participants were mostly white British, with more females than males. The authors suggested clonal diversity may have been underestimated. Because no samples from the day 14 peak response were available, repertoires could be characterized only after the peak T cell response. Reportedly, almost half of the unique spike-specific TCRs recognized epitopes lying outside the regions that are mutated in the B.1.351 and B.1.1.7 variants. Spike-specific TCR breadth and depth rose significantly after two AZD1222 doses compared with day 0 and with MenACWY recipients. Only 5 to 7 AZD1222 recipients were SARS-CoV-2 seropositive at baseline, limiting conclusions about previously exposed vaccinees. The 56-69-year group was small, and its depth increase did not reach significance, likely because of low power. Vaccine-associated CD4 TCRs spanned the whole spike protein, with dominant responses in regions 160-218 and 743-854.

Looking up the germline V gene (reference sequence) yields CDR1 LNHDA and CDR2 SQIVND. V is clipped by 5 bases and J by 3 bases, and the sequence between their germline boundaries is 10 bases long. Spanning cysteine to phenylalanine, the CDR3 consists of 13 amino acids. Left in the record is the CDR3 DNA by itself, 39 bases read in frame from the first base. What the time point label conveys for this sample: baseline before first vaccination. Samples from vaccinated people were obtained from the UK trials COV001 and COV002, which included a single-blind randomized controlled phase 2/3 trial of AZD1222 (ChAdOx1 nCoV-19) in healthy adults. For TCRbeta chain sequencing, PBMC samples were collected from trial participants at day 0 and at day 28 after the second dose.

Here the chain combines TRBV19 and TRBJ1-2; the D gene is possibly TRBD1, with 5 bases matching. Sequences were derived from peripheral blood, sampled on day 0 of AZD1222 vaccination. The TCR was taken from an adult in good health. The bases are TGTGCCAGTAGTGTCCGGGGCGACTATGGCTACACCTTC. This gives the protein CASSVRGDYGYTF.